What follows are 32 T cell receptor beta chains derived from one specimen sequenced in a study of cytomegalovirus exposure and HLA in healthy donors. Primers for the PCR totalled 60 Vbeta and 13 Jbeta. The data were produced by immunoSEQ multiplex PCR, yet TCRdb's version contains in-frame clones alone and is incomplete. The sample yields tens of thousands of clones, roughly 70% seen once. Sequenced: PBMCs. The source of these receptors is a man aged 60 to 75 in good health and CMV-seropositive.

Only one count was recorded for this clone. This sequence joins TRBV7-9 and TRBJ1-5, with D uncertain. V was pared by 6 bases and J by 4 bases, with 13 bases between. This CDR3 has 14 amino acids. Germline CDR1 is SEHNR and CDR2 is FQNEAQ (reference sequence). This CDR3 is CASSLTGVNQPQHF. CDR3 bases: TGTGCCAGCAGTTTAACTGGAGTTAATCAGCCCCAGCATTTT.

The CDR3 spells CASSVGSLYEQYF. CDR3 sequence (DNA): TGTGCCAGCAGCGTAGGGTCACTTTACGAGCAGTACTTC. The J gene is TRBJ2-7, the V gene TRBV9; D remains ambiguous. Deletions cut 0 bases from V and 4 bases from J, with 8 bases between. There are 13 residues in the CDR3. Germline V CDR1 and CDR2: SGDLS, YYNGEE.

The chain employs TRBV5-1 and TRBJ1-6, with TRBD1 matching over 9 bases. Looked up from germline, CDR1 is SGHRS and CDR2 is YFSETQ. This CDR3 has 15 amino acids. Trimming cost V 2 bases and J 5 bases; bases outside gene matches: 2. CDR3 DNA: TGCGCCAGCAGCTTTGGACAGGGGAATAATTCACCCCTCCACTTT. It encodes CASSFGQGNNSPLHF.

The gene calls are TRBV4-3 and TRBJ2-1; 8 nucleotides align to TRBD2. The CDR3 spans 14 residues. J gave up 7 bases and V 4 bases, and 6 bases lay outside the gene matches. The germline V gene encodes CDR1 LGHNA and CDR2 YSLEER. The chain's CDR3 is CASSPSGGGNEQFF. The DNA of the CDR3 is TGCGCCAGCAGCCCAAGCGGGGGCGGGAATGAGCAGTTCTTC.

This sequence joins TRBV19 and TRBJ2-5, with 10 bases that match TRBD1. The J call is doubtful: the DNA matches TRBJ2-7 better. Per germline, CDR1 LNHDA and CDR2 SQIVND (reference sequence). The CDR3 extends over 15 amino acids. The CDR3 loop is CASSVPGQGTYEQYF. The CDR3 region has the DNA TGTGCCAGTAGCGTACCGGGACAGGGGACCTACGAGCAGTACTTC.

The chain combines TRBV7-6 with TRBJ2-7, with a possible D match to TRBD2 (5 bases). CDR1 SGHVS and CDR2 FNYEAQ come from the germline V gene. With 5 bases removed from V and 7 bases from J, the gap between germline ends came to 12 bases. This CDR3 is 12 amino acids long. As DNA, the CDR3 is TGTGCCAGCAGCCCCACGGGAAGGGAGCAGTACTTC. It codes for CASSPTGREQYF.

The V gene is TRBV19, the J gene TRBJ2-7; 13 positions agree with TRBD2. CDR3 size: 17 residues. Looked up from germline, CDR1 is LNHDA and CDR2 is SQIVND (reference sequence). Trimming took 5 bases from V and 2 from J; bases not matched to a gene: 9. The CDR3 region has the DNA TGTGCCAGTAGTCCATTCGGGACTAGCGGGAAGGCCTACGAGCAGTACTTC. This translates into CASSPFGTSGKAYEQYF.

This clone appeared once. This sequence joins TRBV2 and TRBJ1-4; 7 bases line up with TRBD1. The trim removed 7 bases at V and 8 bases at J, leaving 13 bases unmatched. Germline values: CDR1 SNHLY, CDR2 FYNNEI. CDR3 length: 15 amino acids. The CDR3 region is CASNPADRPGEKLFF. CDR3 in DNA: TGTGCCAGCAACCCCGCGGACAGGCCCGGGGAAAAACTGTTTTTT. Filled out from reference TRBV2 and TRBJ1-4, the complete variable domain reads EPEVTQTPSHQVTQMGQEVILRCVPISNHLYFYWYRQILGQKVEFLVSFYNNEISEKSEIFDDQFSVERPDGSNFTLKIRSTKLEDSAMYFCASNPADRPGEKLFFGSGTQLSVL.

The V and J genes are TRBV7-8 and TRBJ2-2, with 9 bases lining up with TRBD2. The CDR3 extends over 15 amino acids. From germline, CDR1 is SGHVS and CDR2 FQNEAQ. The ends lost 1 base at V and 7 bases at J; junction bases unmatched: 4. The CDR3 DNA reads as TGTGCCAGCAGCTTAGGGACTAGCGTTAACGGGGAGCTGTTTTTT. Amino acid sequence: CASSLGTSVNGELFF.

The CDR3 loop is CASSAGTSGRRQFF. The CDR3 DNA reads as TGTGCCAGCAGCGCCGGGACTAGCGGAAGAAGGCAGTTCTTC. V gene TRBV7-9 combines with J gene TRBJ2-1, with 11 bases that match TRBD2. Germline loops: CDR1 SEHNR, CDR2 FQNEAQ (reference sequence). This CDR3 spans 14 amino acids. The V and J ends lost 5 bases and 12 bases, in that order; junction bases with no gene match: 9.

This rearrangement joins TRBV7-9 to TRBJ1-1, with 7 bases matching TRBD1. The V gene end was trimmed by 6 bases and the J gene end by 7 bases; junction bases not matched to a gene: 8. This CDR3 has 13 residues. Germline loops: CDR1 SEHNR, CDR2 FQNEAQ (reference sequence). The DNA of the CDR3 is TGTGCCAGCAGAGACAGGGCATACAGTGAAGCTTTCTTT. Translation gives CASRDRAYSEAFF.

The CDR3 protein is CAWGNSLDIFF. In DNA form, the CDR3 reads TGTGCCTGGGGCAACAGCCTGGACATTTTCTTT. The V and J genes are TRBV30 and TRBJ1-1, with D perhaps TRBD1 (5 bases). CDR1 GTSNPN and CDR2 SVGIG come from the germline V gene (reference sequence). This CDR3 has 11 amino acids. Deletions cut 5 bases from V and 13 bases from J, with 17 bases between.

This clone was seen a few times. The V and J genes are TRBV28 and TRBJ2-5; 7 bases agree with TRBD1. V gave up 6 bases and J gave up 2 bases; unmatched junction bases: 6. CDR1 and CDR2 (germline): MDHEN, SYDVKM. This CDR3 spans 14 amino acids. The CDR3 is CASSQGGPQETQYF. In DNA form, the CDR3 reads TGTGCCAGCAGCCAAGGGGGCCCACAAGAGACCCAGTACTTC.

The chain joins TRBV11-2 to TRBJ2-1; 10 nucleotides line up with TRBD1. The CDR3 contains 18 residues. V gave up 1 base and J gave up 0 bases; unmatched junction bases: 6. From germline, CDR1 is SGHAT and CDR2 FQNNGV. This chain's CDR3 is CASSLGSRTGGSYNEQFF. The CDR3 bases are TGTGCCAGCAGCTTAGGGTCGAGGACAGGGGGCTCCTACAATGAGCAGTTCTTC.

The rearrangement uses TRBV12-5 and TRBJ2-1, with 10 bases lining up with TRBD2. The CDR3 is 14 amino acids. Germline V CDR1 and CDR2: LGHNT, FRNRAP. With V trimmed by 1 base and J by 9 bases, 3 bases remained unmatched. The DNA for the CDR3 is TGTGCTAGTGGTTTGGGGAGCGGGGGGGGTGAGCAGTTCTTC. Translated: CASGLGSGGGEQFF.

The chain carries TRBV9 and TRBJ2-2, with 7 bases fitting TRBD1. The V gene end was trimmed by 3 bases and the J gene end by 5 bases; junction bases not matched to a gene: 10. The CDR3 is made up of 16 amino acids. Germline lookup yields CDR1 SGDLS and CDR2 YYNGEE. The chain's CDR3 is CASSGTLRGRTGELFF. In nucleotides, the CDR3 is TGTGCCAGCAGCGGGACCCTCAGGGGGAGAACCGGGGAGCTGTTTTTT.

V is TRBV7-8 and J is TRBJ2-7, with TRBD1 as a possible D gene (6 bases). V lost 1 base, J lost 6 bases, and 13 bases lay in between. This CDR3 comprises 14 residues. Germline V gives CDR1 SGHVS, CDR2 FQNEAQ. The CDR3 here is CASSLDPGVGEQYF. The CDR3 nucleotides are TGTGCCAGCAGCTTAGACCCAGGGGTAGGCGAGCAGTACTTC.

This chain uses TRBV29-1 with TRBJ2-1; D is uncertain. Trimming pared 1 base from V and 0 bases from J, leaving 10 bases between. Germline V gives CDR1 SQVTM, CDR2 ANQGSEA. The CDR3 sequence is 15 residues long. The CDR3 protein is CSVEGLPGSYNEQFF. CDR3 coding DNA: TGCAGCGTTGAAGGACTCCCCGGCTCCTACAATGAGCAGTTCTTC.

This clone was picked up one time. V usage is TRBV29-1 and J usage is TRBJ2-1, with D perhaps matching TRBD2 (6 bases). The CDR3 covers 15 residues. The germline V gene encodes CDR1 SQVTM and CDR2 ANQGSEA. Trimming took 2 bases from V and 2 from J, leaving 13 bases between them. This CDR3 reads CSVESGLLPYNEQFF. The CDR3 DNA sequence: TGCAGCGTTGAATCGGGACTTCTACCCTACAATGAGCAGTTCTTC.

A few counts support this clone. This chain joins TRBV28 and TRBJ2-7; no definite D call. Germline lookup yields CDR1 MDHEN and CDR2 SYDVKM. The V and J ends lost 3 bases and 2 bases respectively, with 14 bases between them. This CDR3 is 15 amino acids long. The CDR3 spells CASSLAAGWAYEQYF. Here the CDR3 DNA reads TGTGCCAGCAGTTTGGCCGCCGGGTGGGCCTACGAGCAGTACTTC. Drawing the rest from reference TRBV28 and TRBJ2-7, the complete variable domain is DVKVTQSSRYLVKRTGEKVFLECVQDMDHENMFWYRQDPGLGLRLIYFSYDVKMKEKGDIPEGYSVSREKKERFSLILESASTNQTSMYLCASSLAAGWAYEQYFGPGTRLTVT.

The V call is TRBV19, the J call TRBJ1-5; D ambiguous. V was pared by 4 bases and J by 3 bases, with 4 bases between. Germline V gene sequence: CDR1 LNHDA, CDR2 SQIVND (reference sequence). The CDR3 has 12 residues. CDR3 in DNA: TGTGCCAGTAGTACAAACAATCAGCCCCAGCATTTT. The encoded protein is CASSTNNQPQHF. The full variable domain, in which reference TRBV19 and TRBJ1-5 provide the parts outside the CDR3, is DGGITQSPKYLFRKEGQNVTLSCEQNLNHDAMYWYRQDPGQGLRLIYYSQIVNDFQKGDIAEGYSVSREKKESFPLTVTSAQKNPTAFYLCASSTNNQPQHFGDGTRLSIL.

The chain links TRBV29-1 to TRBJ2-7; 12 bases line up with TRBD2. The length of the CDR3 is 14 residues. The J segment lost 3 bases and the V segment lost 4 bases, leaving 4 bases of the junction unmatched. Looked up from germline, CDR1 is SQVTM and CDR2 is ANQGSEA. Here the CDR3 reads CSVVTSGGNYEQYF. CDR3 coding DNA: TGCAGCGTTGTGACTAGCGGGGGCAACTACGAGCAGTACTTC.

The rearrangement joins TRBV19 to TRBJ1-6, with 10 nucleotides matching TRBD1. Trimming at V came to 3 bases and at J to 7 bases, leaving 9 bases not matched to a gene. CDR3 length: 17 amino acids. Germline loops: CDR1 LNHDA, CDR2 SQIVND (reference sequence). The CDR3 coding sequence is TGTGCCAGTAGTATGTTTATCCGGACAGGGGGGAATTCACCCCTCCACTTT. Residues: CASSMFIRTGGNSPLHF.

J is TRBJ1-2 and V is TRBV4-2; D not certain. The CDR3 length is 11 residues. V lost 1 base to trimming and J lost 8 bases, with 5 bases between them. The germline CDR1 and CDR2 sequences are LGHNA and YNFKEQ. The CDR3 loop reads CASSQGAGYTF. The CDR3 DNA is TGTGCCAGCAGCCAAGGCGCGGGCTACACCTTC.

The DNA of the CDR3 is TGTGCCAGCAGCCCGGACAGTAATTCACCCCTCCACTTT. Its translation is CASSPDSNSPLHF. The chain recombines TRBV11-3 with TRBJ1-6; D might be TRBD1 (6 bases). This CDR3 comprises 13 residues. The V and J ends lost 5 bases and 6 bases respectively, with 8 bases between them. Per the germline V gene, CDR1 is SGHNT and CDR2 is YENEEA. Full variable domain (outside the CDR3, taken from reference TRBV11-3 and TRBJ1-6): EAGVVQSPRYKIIEKKQPVAFWCNPISGHNTLYWYLQNLGQGPELLIRYENEEAVDDSQLPKDRFSAERLKGVDSTLKIQPAELGDSAVYLCASSPDSNSPLHFGNGTRLTVT.

The chain employs TRBV5-1 and TRBJ1-1, with 8 bases fitting TRBD1. Germline loops: CDR1 SGHRS, CDR2 YFSETQ. CDR3 length: 13 amino acids. J lost 10 bases, V lost 4 bases, and 9 bases had no gene match. For the CDR3, the DNA is TGCGCCAGCAGCGCCGGACAGGGAGGGTCAGCTTTCTTT. It yields the protein CASSAGQGGSAFF.

The chain recombines TRBV6-1 with TRBJ1-3; D gene unclear. Germline V CDR1 and CDR2: MNHNS, SASEGT. The V end lost 4 bases, the J end lost 0 bases, and 10 bases lay between the germline ends. The CDR3 covers 15 residues. CDR3 sequence: CASSGRFSSGNTIYF. For the CDR3, the DNA is TGTGCCAGCAGTGGCCGGTTTAGCTCTGGAAACACCATATATTTT.

The chain joins TRBV11-3 to TRBJ2-2; TRBD2 is a possible D gene (5 bases). The V gene's germline CDR1 is SGHNT and CDR2 YENEEA. V lost 6 bases to trimming and J lost 3 bases, with 11 bases between them. This CDR3 has 14 residues. The CDR3 spells CASRAGGYTGELFF. For the CDR3, the DNA is TGTGCCAGCAGAGCCGGCGGGTACACCGGGGAGCTGTTTTTT.

The chain combines TRBV28 with TRBJ2-1; 7 bases match TRBD2. Germline V CDR1 and CDR2: MDHEN, SYDVKM. CDR3 length equals 13 residues. The junction had 5 bases not matched to a gene; V was cut back by 3 bases and J by 9 bases. CDR3 bases: TGTGCCAGCAGTTTCAGACTAGCTGGTGAGCAGTTCTTC. This codes for CASSFRLAGEQFF.

The table lists this clone with a few counts. This sequence joins TRBV14 and TRBJ1-1; 9 bases line up with TRBD1. J gave up 4 bases and V 1 base, and 1 base lay outside the gene matches. This CDR3 is built from 14 residues. CDR1 is SGHDN and CDR2 is FVKESK in the germline V gene. This chain's CDR3 is CASSQGQGVTEAFF. CDR3 sequence (DNA): TGTGCCAGCAGCCAAGGACAGGGGGTCACTGAAGCTTTCTTT.

The gene calls are TRBV10-3 and TRBJ2-1; 11 positions match TRBD2. The CDR3 has 16 amino acids. CDR1 is ENHRY and CDR2 is SYGVKD in the germline V gene. V lost 3 bases to trimming and J lost 4 bases; unmatched junction nucleotides: 5. The CDR3 spells CAISDLLAGEYNEQFF. The DNA for the CDR3 is TGTGCCATCAGTGATCTACTAGCGGGAGAGTACAATGAGCAGTTCTTC.

The chain's CDR3 is CASSETPGQGTYNEQFF. The CDR3 DNA sequence: TGTGCCAGCAGTGAAACCCCGGGACAGGGGACGTACAATGAGCAGTTCTTC. V is TRBV25-1 and J is TRBJ2-1; TRBD1 aligns across 10 bases. The CDR3 length is 17 residues. The germline V gene has CDR1 MGHDK and CDR2 SYGVNS. Germline trimming cut 2 bases from V and 4 bases from J; bases unmatched to any gene: 8.